This T cell receptor beta chain was identified during a study of T cell responses to AZD1222 COVID-19 vaccine. At the level of the study: It was second doses at about 4 or about 12 weeks that were pooled. Findings and caveats of the study: The sample set comprised mostly white British donors with more females, and clonal diversity was possibly underestimated. Baseline serostatus was positive in only a handful of AZD1222 recipients. As reported, nearly half of all spike-specific TCRs target variant regions that are unmutated.

The CDR3 is made up of 15 amino acids. V dropped 1 base and J dropped 0 bases, with 9 bases sitting between them. In germline, CDR1 is MNHEY, CDR2 SMNVEV (reference sequence). Only in-frame clones appear in the TCRdb table, and some are missing; sequencing was by immunoSEQ multiplex PCR. The repertoire holds 120,000 or so clones, with roughly nine tenths as singletons. As concerns this clone: What it binds is unknown.

This receptor was obtained from an adult in good health. This rearrangement joins TRBV27 to TRBJ1-2; no firm D call. Specimen: peripheral blood, collected on day 0 of AZD1222 vaccination. CDR3 region: CASSLLPDSNYGYTF. The CDR3 DNA is TGTGCCAGCAGTTTATTACCAGATTCTAACTATGGCTACACCTTC.